This TCR beta chain was retrieved from a study of T cells after yellow fever vaccination. General study results and limits: Most clones from primary vaccination were detected again post-booster (just over 95% CD4, 88% CD8). Clonotype sharing between CD4 and CD8 compartments was small.

This CDR3 comprises 14 residues. V lost 2 bases to trimming and J lost 7 bases, with 14 bases between them. Looked up from germline, CDR1 is MNHEY and CDR2 is SVGAGI. As regards this clonotype: The antigen remains undetermined.

TCRdb processed the 5' RACE reads anew with MiXCR; each CDR3 protein has one entry. The sample has approximately 160,000 distinct CDR3 sequences, 5.5% to 8% seen once. Here the sequenced sample was CD4+ T cells sorted from PBMCs, taken on the day of the first yellow fever vaccination. The chain carries TRBV6-5 and TRBJ1-2, with D uncertain. The receptor was isolated from a man aged 18 to 29 who received the YFV17D yellow fever vaccine. Here the CDR3 DNA reads TGTGCCAGCAGTTACGGGCCAGCCAGGAGTGGCTACACCTTC. Its protein is CASSYGPARSGYTF.